These T cell receptor beta chains were read from a single sample in a study of OX40 agonist ivuxolimab in advanced cancers. The data were produced by immunoSEQ multiplex PCR, yet TCRdb's version contains in-frame clones alone and is incomplete. The sample consists of 50,000 to 65,000 clones, about 83% of them appearing once. This material consisted of CD4+ or CD8+ T cells sorted from blood, taken in a trial of the OX40 agonist ivuxolimab. These TCRs come from an adult with an advanced solid tumor such as melanoma, head and neck, liver or kidney cancer. CDR3s include the opening cysteine and the closing phenylalanine or tryptophan. The D gene is left open where the match is weak. Not all rows give a size; the values are once, few, many and, for expanded clones, a class.

CDR3 | DNA | J | size | D | V
CASSSPTGLSNYGYTF | TGTGCCAGCAGTTCCCCAACGGGACTTAGTAACTATGGCTACACCTTC | TRBJ1-2 | - | - | TRBV6-5
CASSSSARQGGPNEQFF | TGTGCCAGCAGCTCGAGCGCTCGGCAGGGGGGTCCCAATGAGCAGTTCTTC | TRBJ2-1 | - | - | TRBV7-6
CASSKWSKYQPQHF | TGTGCCAGCAGCAAATGGTCAAAGTATCAGCCCCAGCATTTT | TRBJ1-5 | - | - | TRBV21-1
CASSWTGTAQETQYF | TGTGCCAGCAGCTGGACCGGGACAGCCCAAGAGACCCAGTACTTC | TRBJ2-5 | few | TRBD1 | TRBV5-8
CASSLYGQGSGNTIYF | TGTGCCAGTAGTCTTTACGGGCAGGGCTCTGGAAACACCATATATTTT | TRBJ1-3 | - | - | TRBV19
CASREGTGGNEKLFF | TGTGCCAGTAGGGAAGGGACAGGGGGTAATGAAAAACTGTTTTTT | TRBJ1-4 | - | TRBD1 | TRBV19
CASSGGQETQYF | TGTGCCAGCTCGGGGGGCCAAGAGACCCAGTACTTC | TRBJ2-5 | - | - | TRBV18
CASSKGAGEKLFF | TGTGCCAGCAGCAAGGGGGCAGGTGAAAAACTGTTTTTT | TRBJ1-4 | - | TRBD1 | TRBV5-4
CASSQVNRMNTEAFF | TGTGCCAGCAGCCAAGTGAACAGGATGAACACTGAAGCTTTCTTT | TRBJ1-1 | - | - | TRBV4-2
CASSPGGRTFDEQFF | TGTGCCAGCAGTCCAGGGGGACGGACTTTTGATGAGCAGTTCTTC | TRBJ2-1 | - | TRBD1 | TRBV7-8
CASSLAQGTQYF | TGTGCCAGCAGTTTAGCACAGGGTACGCAGTATTTT | TRBJ2-3 | - | - | TRBV27
CASRLDVGGYNEQFF | TGTGCCAGCAGGCTCGACGTTGGGGGTTACAATGAGCAGTTCTTC | TRBJ2-1 | - | - | TRBV27
CASNGRGSTDTQYF | TGTGCCAGCAATGGGCGGGGTAGCACAGATACGCAGTATTTT | TRBJ2-3 | - | - | TRBV2
CASKAGVETQYF | TGTGCCAGCAAGGCGGGAGTGGAGACCCAGTACTTC | TRBJ2-5 | - | TRBD2 | TRBV28
CASSIGSYNEQFF | TGTGCCAGCAGTATAGGTTCCTACAATGAGCAGTTCTTC | TRBJ2-1 | - | - | TRBV7-8
CASTGFAKNIQYF | TGTGCCAGCACTGGGTTTGCCAAAAACATTCAGTACTTC | TRBJ2-4 | - | - | TRBV2
CASSYSRQGSGNTIYF | TGTGCCAGCAGTTACTCACGACAGGGATCTGGAAACACCATATATTTT | TRBJ1-3 | - | TRBD1 | TRBV6-6
CASSSQSGTGDDSPLHF | TGTGCCAGCAGTTCACAGTCAGGGACAGGGGACGATTCACCCCTCCACTTT | TRBJ1-6 | - | TRBD1 | TRBV25-1
CASSSVPRGASVNEQFF | TGTGCCAGCAGCTCAGTGCCGAGGGGGGCCAGCGTGAATGAGCAGTTCTTC | TRBJ2-1 | - | - | TRBV13
CASSSGGTGQPQHF | TGTGCCAGCAGTTCCGGAGGGACCGGTCAGCCCCAGCATTTT | TRBJ1-5 | - | - | TRBV27
CASSLLFQASRRETQYF | TGTGCCAGCAGTTTATTGTTCCAGGCATCAAGAAGGGAGACCCAGTACTTC | TRBJ2-5 | - | - | TRBV27
CASSRFPPGVNSNQPQHF | TGTGCCAGCAGTCGATTTCCCCCGGGGGTGAATAGCAATCAGCCCCAGCATTTT | TRBJ1-5 | - | - | TRBV27
CASSVTSGGEHNEQFF | TGTGCCAGCAGTGTGACTAGCGGGGGGGAACACAATGAGCAGTTCTTC | TRBJ2-1 | few | TRBD2 | TRBV6-1
CAPEAVLNTEAFF | TGTGCCCCGGAGGCGGTCCTGAACACTGAAGCTTTCTTT | TRBJ1-1 | - | - | TRBV7-3
CATLVDKGTEAFF | TGTGCCACTCTTGTTGATAAGGGAACTGAAGCTTTCTTT | TRBJ1-1 | - | - | TRBV28